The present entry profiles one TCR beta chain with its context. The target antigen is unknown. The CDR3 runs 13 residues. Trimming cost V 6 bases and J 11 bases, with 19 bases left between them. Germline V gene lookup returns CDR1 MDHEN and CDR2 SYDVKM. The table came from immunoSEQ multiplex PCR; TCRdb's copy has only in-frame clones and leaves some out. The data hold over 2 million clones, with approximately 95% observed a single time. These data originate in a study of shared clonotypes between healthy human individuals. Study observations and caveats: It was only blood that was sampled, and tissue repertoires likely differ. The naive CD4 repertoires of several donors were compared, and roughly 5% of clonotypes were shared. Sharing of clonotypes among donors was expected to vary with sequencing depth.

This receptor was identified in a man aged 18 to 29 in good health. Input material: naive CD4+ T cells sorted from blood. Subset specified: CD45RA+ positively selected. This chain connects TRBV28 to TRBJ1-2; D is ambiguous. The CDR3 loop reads CASRGSKYRDYTF. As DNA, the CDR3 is TGTGCCAGCAGGGGAAGTAAATACCGCGATTACACCTTC.